The rows below give T cell receptor beta chains drawn from one sample of a study of read filtering for tumor transcriptome and immune sequencing. One entry per CDR3 protein, called by TCRdb with MiXCR from the reads. The repertoire has about 40,000 distinct CDR3 sequences, 12% of them found once; the top ten carry around 30%. Sequenced: a population of CD138-negative cells sorted from bone marrow. The receptors come from a donor at least 40 years old with multiple myeloma. The CDR3 runs from the conserved cysteine through the conserved F or W. A D gene is named only where the DNA matches it firmly. Sizes are listed as how often the clone was seen (once, few, many) or a class if it is expanded.

d_gene	abundance	v_gene	j_gene	CDR3aa	CDR3nt
NA	many	TRBV19	TRBJ2-7	CASSAVGAYEQYF	TGTGCCAGTAGTGCGGTCGGAGCCTACGAGCAGTACTTC
NA	many	TRBV7-2	TRBJ1-4	CASAVGGSNEKLFF	TGTGCCAGTGCCGTAGGCGGTTCTAATGAAAAACTGTTTTTT
NA	many	TRBV28	TRBJ2-3	CASSAYTDTQYF	TGTGCCAGCAGTGCTTACACAGATACGCAGTATTTT
NA	many	TRBV28	TRBJ2-7	CASRTAGEQYF	TGTGCCAGCAGGACAGCCGGCGAGCAGTACTTC
NA	many	TRBV12-3/TRBV12-4	TRBJ2-7	CASSLSQGRSYEQYF	TGTGCCAGCAGTTTATCACAGGGCCGCTCCTACGAGCAGTACTTC
NA	many	TRBV7-2	TRBJ2-1	CASSLSRVNYNEQFF	TGTGCCAGCAGCTTAAGTCGAGTCAACTACAATGAGCAGTTCTTC
NA	many	TRBV7-2	TRBJ2-5	CASSPQETQYF	TGTGCCAGCAGCCCCCAAGAGACCCAGTACTTC
NA	many	TRBV20-1	TRBJ1-5	CSASGGDQPQHF	TGCAGTGCTAGCGGCGGGGATCAGCCCCAGCATTTT
TRBD2	many	TRBV5-1	TRBJ2-3	CASSQWTASGGSDTQYF	TGCGCCAGCAGCCAATGGACCGCTAGCGGGGGGTCAGATACGCAGTATTTT
NA	many	TRBV20-1	TRBJ1-2	CSARVDSRSGYTF	TGCAGTGCTAGAGTTGACTCCCGTAGTGGCTACACCTTC
NA	many	TRBV7-2	TRBJ2-1	CASSLEKGKGNEQFF	TGTGCCAGCAGCTTAGAAAAGGGAAAAGGCAATGAGCAGTTCTTC
NA	many	TRBV29-1	TRBJ2-1	CSVQVRGDYNEQFF	TGCAGCGTTCAAGTTCGGGGAGATTACAATGAGCAGTTCTTC
NA	many	TRBV7-2	TRBJ2-2	CASSPSSRAGELFF	TGTGCCAGCAGCCCATCTAGCCGGGCCGGGGAGCTGTTTTTT
TRBD2	many	TRBV4-2	TRBJ2-5	CASSQDRRGGQETQYF	TGTGCCAGCAGCCAAGATCGGCGGGGGGGGCAAGAGACCCAGTACTTC
NA	many	TRBV24-1	TRBJ2-2	CATSGWLGELFF	TGTGCCACCAGTGGGTGGCTCGGGGAGCTGTTTTTT
TRBD2	many	TRBV18	TRBJ2-1	CASSPFTSGSYNEQFF	TGTGCCAGCTCACCATTTACTAGCGGATCCTACAATGAGCAGTTCTTC
NA	many	TRBV7-2	TRBJ2-5	CASSLGNFKETQYF	TGTGCCAGCAGCTTAGGGAATTTCAAAGAGACCCAGTACTTC
TRBD1	many	TRBV3-1	TRBJ2-5	CASSQFGQGKTQYF	TGTGCCAGCAGCCAATTCGGACAGGGAAAGACCCAGTACTTC
TRBD2	few	TRBV7-3	TRBJ2-3	CASSLKSAGGTDTQYF	TGTGCCAGCAGCTTAAAGAGTGCGGGGGGGACGGATACGCAGTATTTT
NA	many	TRBV9	TRBJ2-3	CASSVATVGYTDTQYF	TGTGCCAGCAGCGTAGCTACAGTGGGTTATACAGATACGCAGTATTTT
NA	many	TRBV20-1	TRBJ2-7	CSASGASPYEQYF	TGCAGTGCTAGCGGGGCGTCGCCCTACGAGCAGTACTTC
TRBD1	many	TRBV5-5	TRBJ1-1	CASSPRTGNGEAFF	TGTGCCAGCAGCCCCCGGACAGGGAACGGTGAAGCTTTCTTT
NA	many	TRBV20-1	TRBJ1-1	CSALLEFGGMNTEAFF	TGCAGTGCACTTCTCGAGTTCGGGGGTATGAACACTGAAGCTTTCTTT
NA	many	TRBV28	TRBJ2-7	CASRSTAYEQYF	TGTGCCAGCAGGTCCACAGCGTACGAGCAGTACTTC
NA	many	TRBV7-9	TRBJ2-6	CASSWDSGANVLTF	TGTGCCAGCAGCTGGGACTCTGGGGCCAACGTCCTGACTTTC